This is a list of T cell receptor beta chains from one sample in a study of Ad26.COV2.S vaccination and SARS-CoV-2 variants. The data were produced by immunoSEQ multiplex PCR, yet TCRdb's version contains in-frame clones alone and is incomplete. The sample has approximately 420,000 clones; 88% are singletons. The input for sequencing was peripheral blood, taken in a trial of Ad26.COV2.S vaccine versus placebo. The receptors here all came from a person between 18 and 65 years old who received the Ad26.COV2.S COVID-19 vaccine or a placebo. Each CDR3 is given with its conserved first and last residue. D genes are given only for firm matches. Clone size is not always given. Where it is, it says once, few, many or a class for expanded clones.

V gene: TRBV2
clone size: NA
D gene: TRBD1
J gene: TRBJ2-7
CDR3 protein: CASRRTGGSYEQYF
CDR3 DNA: TGTGCCAGCAGGCGGACAGGGGGCTCCTACGAGCAGTACTTC

V gene: TRBV19
clone size: NA
D gene: NA
J gene: TRBJ1-6
CDR3 protein: CASTTSPNSPLHF
CDR3 DNA: TGTGCCTCGACGACAAGCCCTAATTCACCCCTCCACTTT

V gene: TRBV18
clone size: NA
D gene: NA
J gene: TRBJ2-7
CDR3 protein: CASSPADSYEQYF
CDR3 DNA: TGTGCCAGCTCACCAGCAGACTCCTACGAGCAGTACTTC

V gene: TRBV2
clone size: NA
D gene: TRBD2
J gene: TRBJ2-1
CDR3 protein: CASSKEPSGAYNEQFF
CDR3 DNA: TGTGCCAGCAGTAAAGAACCTAGCGGAGCCTACAATGAGCAGTTCTTC

V gene: TRBV5-6
clone size: once
D gene: NA
J gene: TRBJ1-2
CDR3 protein: CASSLVNTKNYGYTF
CDR3 DNA: TGTGCCAGCAGCTTGGTGAATACAAAGAACTATGGCTACACCTTC

V gene: TRBV18
clone size: NA
D gene: TRBD1
J gene: TRBJ2-1
CDR3 protein: CASSPPGQGLYNEQFF
CDR3 DNA: TGTGCCAGCTCACCCCCGGGACAGGGCCTCTACAATGAGCAGTTCTTC

V gene: TRBV7-9
clone size: NA
D gene: NA
J gene: TRBJ1-5
CDR3 protein: CARSWDNQPQHF
CDR3 DNA: TGTGCCAGAAGTTGGGACAATCAGCCCCAGCATTTT

V gene: TRBV2
clone size: NA
D gene: NA
J gene: TRBJ1-6
CDR3 protein: CASKQEGNSPLHF
CDR3 DNA: TGTGCCAGCAAGCAGGAGGGAAATTCACCCCTCCACTTT

V gene: TRBV12-3/TRBV12-4
clone size: NA
D gene: NA
J gene: TRBJ1-1
CDR3 protein: CASSRDSPEAFF
CDR3 DNA: TGTGCCAGCAGCAGAGATTCGCCTGAAGCTTTCTTT

V gene: TRBV5-1
clone size: NA
D gene: NA
J gene: TRBJ1-1
CDR3 protein: CASSLSGTEAFF
CDR3 DNA: TGCGCCAGCAGCTTGTCGGGTACTGAAGCTTTCTTT

V gene: TRBV19
clone size: NA
D gene: TRBD1
J gene: TRBJ1-5
CDR3 protein: CASWDRGVQPQHF
CDR3 DNA: TGTGCCAGTTGGGACAGGGGCGTTCAGCCCCAGCATTTT

V gene: TRBV18
clone size: NA
D gene: NA
J gene: TRBJ1-6
CDR3 protein: CASSPQSSYNSPLHF
CDR3 DNA: TGTGCCAGCTCACCTCAGAGCTCCTATAATTCACCCCTCCACTTT

V gene: TRBV15
clone size: NA
D gene: NA
J gene: TRBJ1-2
CDR3 protein: CATSRVGAQGLANYGYTF
CDR3 DNA: TGTGCCACCAGCAGAGTAGGGGCACAGGGCCTAGCTAACTATGGCTACACCTTC

V gene: TRBV3-1/TRBV3-2
clone size: NA
D gene: NA
J gene: TRBJ1-2
CDR3 protein: CASSQDRGYTF
CDR3 DNA: TGTGCCAGCAGCCAAGATCGCGGCTACACCTTC

V gene: TRBV4-3
clone size: NA
D gene: TRBD1
J gene: TRBJ1-6
CDR3 protein: CASSQVLLFGTDDSPLHF
CDR3 DNA: TGCGCCAGCAGCCAAGTACTACTCTTCGGGACAGATGATTCACCCCTCCACTTT

V gene: TRBV9
clone size: NA
D gene: NA
J gene: TRBJ2-1
CDR3 protein: CASSVVPGELNEQFF
CDR3 DNA: TGTGCCAGCAGCGTAGTCCCCGGGGAGCTCAATGAGCAGTTCTTC

V gene: TRBV15
clone size: NA
D gene: NA
J gene: TRBJ1-1
CDR3 protein: CATSRAGGWAFF
CDR3 DNA: TGTGCCACCAGCAGGGCGGGCGGCTGGGCTTTCTTT

V gene: TRBV6-5
clone size: once
D gene: TRBD1
J gene: TRBJ2-7
CDR3 protein: CASNNKGQYNEQYF
CDR3 DNA: TGTGCCAGCAACAACAAGGGACAGTACAACGAGCAGTACTTC

V gene: TRBV7-3
clone size: NA
D gene: NA
J gene: TRBJ2-2
CDR3 protein: CASSLTRGITGELFF
CDR3 DNA: TGTGCCAGCAGCTTAACGCGTGGCATCACCGGGGAGCTGTTTTTT

V gene: TRBV30
clone size: NA
D gene: NA
J gene: TRBJ1-1
CDR3 protein: CAWKGRLNTEAFF
CDR3 DNA: TGTGCCTGGAAAGGGCGTCTGAACACTGAAGCTTTCTTT

V gene: TRBV5-1
clone size: few
D gene: TRBD2
J gene: TRBJ2-1
CDR3 protein: CASRRTSGVDNEQFF
CDR3 DNA: TGCGCCAGCAGACGGACTAGCGGGGTAGACAATGAGCAGTTCTTC

V gene: TRBV24-1
clone size: NA
D gene: NA
J gene: TRBJ1-5
CDR3 protein: CATPRSRVGGCNQPQHF
CDR3 DNA: TGTGCCACCCCGAGGAGCAGGGTAGGTGGTTGCAATCAGCCCCAGCATTTT

V gene: TRBV4-3
clone size: NA
D gene: NA
J gene: TRBJ2-6
CDR3 protein: CASSQESSGANVLTF
CDR3 DNA: TGCGCCAGCAGCCAAGAATCTTCCGGGGCCAACGTCCTGACTTTC

V gene: TRBV30
clone size: NA
D gene: TRBD1
J gene: TRBJ1-1
CDR3 protein: CAWDRGTAEAFF
CDR3 DNA: TGTGCCTGGGACAGGGGGACCGCTGAAGCTTTCTTT

V gene: TRBV6-2/TRBV6-3
clone size: NA
D gene: NA
J gene: TRBJ1-6
CDR3 protein: CASTPTRMGNSPLHF
CDR3 DNA: TGTGCCAGCACCCCAACACGGATGGGGAATTCACCCCTCCACTTT

V gene: TRBV5-4
clone size: NA
D gene: NA
J gene: TRBJ2-2
CDR3 protein: CASSTGGGGVTGELFF
CDR3 DNA: TGTGCCAGCAGCACTGGTGGAGGGGGAGTCACCGGGGAGCTGTTTTTT

V gene: TRBV7-2
clone size: NA
D gene: NA
J gene: TRBJ2-7
CDR3 protein: CASSSGTRDEQYF
CDR3 DNA: TGTGCCAGCAGCTCAGGGACTCGGGACGAGCAGTACTTC

V gene: TRBV30
clone size: NA
D gene: NA
J gene: TRBJ1-1
CDR3 protein: CAWSPGSYTEAFF
CDR3 DNA: TGTGCCTGGAGTCCCGGTAGTTACACTGAAGCTTTCTTT

V gene: TRBV11-2
clone size: NA
D gene: NA
J gene: TRBJ2-3
CDR3 protein: CASSLVHRGTDTQYF
CDR3 DNA: TGTGCCAGCAGCTTAGTACATCGTGGCACAGATACGCAGTATTTT

V gene: TRBV3-1/TRBV3-2
clone size: NA
D gene: NA
J gene: TRBJ2-2
CDR3 protein: CASSLGRGSGELFF
CDR3 DNA: TGTGCCAGCAGCCTTGGGAGGGGGAGCGGGGAGCTGTTTTTT

V gene: TRBV14
clone size: NA
D gene: NA
J gene: TRBJ2-5
CDR3 protein: CASSPTGRGGTQYF
CDR3 DNA: TGTGCCAGCAGTCCGACGGGGCGGGGAGGGACCCAGTACTTC

V gene: TRBV28
clone size: NA
D gene: TRBD1
J gene: TRBJ1-1
CDR3 protein: CASSGRQGVRTEAFF
CDR3 DNA: TGTGCCAGCAGTGGAAGACAGGGTGTTCGTACTGAAGCTTTCTTT

V gene: TRBV11-2
clone size: few
D gene: NA
J gene: TRBJ1-4
CDR3 protein: CASSLDGKLFF
CDR3 DNA: TGTGCCAGCAGCTTAGATGGAAAACTGTTTTTT

V gene: TRBV5-6
clone size: NA
D gene: NA
J gene: TRBJ2-2
CDR3 protein: CASSLVGRETGELFF
CDR3 DNA: TGTGCCAGCAGCTTGGTAGGCAGGGAGACCGGGGAGCTGTTTTTT

V gene: TRBV30
clone size: NA
D gene: NA
J gene: TRBJ2-7
CDR3 protein: CACHQGRAVHEQYF
CDR3 DNA: TGTGCCTGTCATCAAGGGCGCGCCGTCCACGAGCAGTACTTC

V gene: TRBV6-5
clone size: NA
D gene: TRBD1
J gene: TRBJ1-2
CDR3 protein: CASRADRILYGYTF
CDR3 DNA: TGTGCCAGCAGGGCGGACAGGATTCTTTATGGCTACACCTTC

V gene: TRBV28
clone size: NA
D gene: TRBD1
J gene: TRBJ1-6
CDR3 protein: CASTRSRDRRNSPLHF
CDR3 DNA: TGTGCCAGCACTCGATCCCGGGACAGGCGGAATTCACCCCTCCACTTT

V gene: TRBV19
clone size: NA
D gene: NA
J gene: TRBJ1-6
CDR3 protein: CASSIFGTREINSPLHF
CDR3 DNA: TGTGCCAGTAGTATTTTCGGGACAAGAGAAATTAATTCACCCCTCCACTTT

V gene: TRBV6-1
clone size: few
D gene: NA
J gene: TRBJ1-1
CDR3 protein: CASSEAQVGGGTEAFF
CDR3 DNA: TGTGCCAGCAGTGAAGCTCAAGTCGGGGGGGGAACTGAAGCTTTCTTT

V gene: TRBV7-2
clone size: once
D gene: TRBD2
J gene: TRBJ2-1
CDR3 protein: CASSPGLARHEQFF
CDR3 DNA: TGTGCCAGCAGCCCCGGACTAGCGCGTCATGAGCAGTTCTTC

V gene: TRBV7-2
clone size: NA
D gene: TRBD1
J gene: TRBJ1-6
CDR3 protein: CASSLTGTGSSYNSPLHF
CDR3 DNA: TGTGCCAGCAGCTTAACCGGGACAGGAAGCTCCTATAATTCACCCCTCCACTTT

V gene: TRBV3-1/TRBV3-2
clone size: NA
D gene: TRBD1
J gene: TRBJ1-3
CDR3 protein: CASSPRGHSGNTIYF
CDR3 DNA: TGTGCCAGCAGCCCCAGGGGGCACTCTGGAAACACCATATATTTT

V gene: TRBV10-2
clone size: NA
D gene: NA
J gene: TRBJ1-4
CDR3 protein: CASSEGKDEKLFF
CDR3 DNA: TGCGCCAGCAGTGAAGGGAAGGATGAAAAACTGTTTTTT